These T cell receptor beta chains were read from a single sample in a study of T cell responses to AZD1222 COVID-19 vaccine. The protocol was immunoSEQ multiplex PCR, while the TCRdb copy is restricted to in-frame clones and leaves out a portion. The sample has about 85,000 clones, approximately 91% seen once. Sequencing was performed on peripheral blood, taken on day 0 of AZD1222 vaccination. The origin of the receptors is an adult in good health. The CDR3 runs from the conserved cysteine through the conserved F or W. A D gene is named only where the DNA matches it firmly. Size is stated for part of the rows, as once, few or many counts, or as a class when the clone is expanded.

16 TRBJ2-1 TRBD2 . TRBV7-2 CASSLESSGGYNEQFF TGTGCCAGCAGCTTAGAGTCTAGCGGGGGATACAATGAGCAGTTCTTC
16 TRBJ2-1 TRBD2 . TRBV3-1/TRBV3-2 CASSPLPAGGFNEQFF TGTGCCAGCAGCCCCCTCCCAGCGGGAGGCTTCAATGAGCAGTTCTTC
13 TRBJ1-2 TRBD1 . TRBV28 CASSLKQGYGYTF TGTGCCAGCAGTTTAAAACAGGGGTATGGCTACACCTTC
15 TRBJ1-4 . . TRBV18 CASSPVGTQVEKLFF TGTGCCAGCTCTCCGGTCGGGACCCAAGTGGAAAAACTGTTTTTT
12 TRBJ2-7 . . TRBV27 CASSPGGVEQYF TGTGCCAGCAGCCCCGGCGGGGTCGAGCAGTACTTC
14 TRBJ2-7 TRBD1 . TRBV28 CASSSTGEADEQYF TGTGCCAGCAGTTCGACAGGGGAGGCGGACGAGCAGTACTTC
13 TRBJ2-2 . . TRBV19 CASRDIFTGELFF TGTGCCAGTAGGGACATTTTCACCGGGGAGCTGTTTTTT
12 TRBJ2-1 . once TRBV12-3/TRBV12-4 CASSVLGNEQFF TGTGCCAGCAGTGTACTAGGCAATGAGCAGTTCTTC
15 TRBJ1-2 TRBD1 . TRBV19 CASSSRPGQGSGYTF TGTGCCAGTAGTTCCCGCCCGGGACAGGGGAGCGGCTACACCTTC
15 TRBJ1-1 . . TRBV5-1 CASSAPDQSNTEAFF TGCGCCAGCAGCGCTCCGGATCAGTCGAACACTGAAGCTTTCTTT
12 TRBJ2-7 . . TRBV2 CAITGYSYEQYF TGTGCCATTACAGGGTACTCCTACGAGCAGTACTTC
15 TRBJ1-1 TRBD1 . TRBV5-8 CASSAGQGANTEAFF TGTGCCAGCAGCGCCGGACAGGGGGCAAACACTGAAGCTTTCTTT
14 TRBJ2-5 TRBD2 . TRBV7-9 CASSPSGNQETQYF TGTGCCAGCAGCCCTAGCGGGAATCAAGAGACCCAGTACTTC
15 TRBJ1-4 . . TRBV27 CASSPLEGFTEKLFF TGTGCCAGCAGCCCCTTGGAGGGCTTTACCGAAAAACTGTTTTTT
15 TRBJ2-1 TRBD2 . TRBV9 CASSKAGGGYNEQFF TGTGCCAGCAGTAAAGCGGGAGGAGGCTACAATGAGCAGTTCTTC
14 TRBJ2-7 . . TRBV28 CASSFLQSSYEQYF TGTGCCAGCAGTTTCTTACAGAGCTCCTACGAGCAGTACTTC
13 TRBJ1-1 . . TRBV5-6 CASSLIVETEAFF TGTGCCAGCAGCTTGATTGTGGAAACTGAAGCTTTCTTT
13 TRBJ1-5 . . TRBV28 CASSLGTRGPQHF TGTGCCAGCAGCCTCGGGACCCGAGGGCCCCAGCATTTT
17 TRBJ2-1 TRBD2 . TRBV4-2 CASSPGASGRSYNEQFF TGTGCCAGCAGCCCAGGTGCTAGCGGACGCTCCTACAATGAGCAGTTCTTC
16 TRBJ2-3 TRBD2 . TRBV27 CASSPLAGGSTDTQYF TGTGCCAGCAGTCCTCTAGCGGGAGGGAGCACAGATACGCAGTATTTT
17 TRBJ2-3 TRBD2 . TRBV27 CASRSTLLAGGRDTQYF TGTGCCAGCCGTTCGACCCTTCTAGCGGGAGGGCGGGATACGCAGTATTTT
13 TRBJ1-6 . . TRBV28 CASRLGAHSPLHF TGTGCCAGCAGGCTCGGGGCCCATTCACCCCTCCACTTT
15 TRBJ2-3 . . TRBV24-1 CATALGGSSTDTQYF TGTGCCACCGCATTGGGCGGGTCTAGCACAGATACGCAGTATTTT
13 TRBJ2-7 . . TRBV15 CATSSGRTYEQYF TGTGCCACCAGCAGCGGTAGAACCTACGAGCAGTACTTC
13 TRBJ2-3 . . TRBV6-5 CASRVTGTDTQYF TGTGCCAGCAGGGTCACGGGGACAGATACGCAGTATTTT
16 TRBJ2-2 TRBD2 . TRBV9 CASSVMTSGSTGELFF TGTGCCAGCAGCGTGATGACTAGCGGGAGCACCGGGGAGCTGTTTTTT
18 TRBJ1-3 . once TRBV18 CASSPQAVAGPGGNTIYF TGTGCCAGCTCACCACAGGCCGTCGCGGGGCCAGGGGGAAACACCATATATTTT
15 TRBJ2-1 TRBD2 . TRBV10-1 CASSETSGTDNEQFF TGCGCCAGCAGTGAGACTAGCGGGACTGACAATGAGCAGTTCTTC
18 TRBJ1-5 TRBD1 . TRBV5-6 CASSLSSGQGGSNQPQHF TGTGCCAGCAGCTTGAGTAGCGGACAGGGCGGCAGCAATCAGCCCCAGCATTTT
17 TRBJ1-4 . . TRBV7-9 CASLPDSEAPTNEKLFF TGTGCCAGCTTACCAGATTCGGAGGCACCAACTAATGAAAAACTGTTTTTT
12 TRBJ1-1 . few TRBV5-6 CASSHTSGEAFF TGTGCCAGCAGCCATACGAGCGGTGAAGCTTTCTTT
15 TRBJ2-7 . . TRBV3-1/TRBV3-2 CASSLTLKTPYEQYF TGTGCCAGCAGCCTAACACTTAAAACCCCCTACGAGCAGTACTTC
13 TRBJ2-5 TRBD1 . TRBV19 CASSPGQTETQYF TGTGCCAGTAGTCCGGGACAGACAGAGACCCAGTACTTC
12 TRBJ2-2 . . TRBV11-3 CASSSRAGELFF TGTGCCAGCAGCTCCCGCGCCGGGGAGCTGTTTTTT
14 TRBJ2-5 TRBD1 once TRBV18 CASSLTGTDETQYF TGTGCCAGCTCACTGACAGGGACGGATGAGACCCAGTACTTC
16 TRBJ1-3 . . TRBV6-2/TRBV6-3 CASSPRDSNSGNTIYF TGTGCCAGCAGCCCTCGGGACTCAAACTCTGGAAACACCATATATTTT
15 TRBJ2-1 TRBD2 . TRBV5-1 CASSPLEGGQNEQFF TGCGCCAGCAGCCCCCTAGAGGGAGGGCAAAATGAGCAGTTCTTC
14 TRBJ1-5 . . TRBV28 CASTLSGANQPQHF TGTGCCAGCACCCTCAGTGGGGCGAATCAGCCCCAGCATTTT
13 TRBJ1-5 . . TRBV6-2/TRBV6-3 CASRYRGNQPQHF TGTGCCAGCAGGTACAGGGGCAATCAGCCCCAGCATTTT
16 TRBJ1-5 . . TRBV10-2 CASSEGSGGGDQPQHF TGCGCCAGCAGTGAGGGATCCGGAGGAGGGGATCAGCCCCAGCATTTT
12 TRBJ2-7 . . TRBV9 CASTGQTYEQYF TGTGCCAGCACGGGGCAGACCTACGAGCAGTACTTC
16 TRBJ2-7 TRBD2 . TRBV4-1 CASSHLPTSGPYEQYF TGCGCCAGCAGCCATTTGCCGACTAGCGGCCCCTACGAGCAGTACTTC
16 TRBJ1-1 TRBD1 . TRBV19 CASSIDLRRGLTEAFF TGTGCCAGTAGTATAGATCTAAGGAGGGGGCTTACTGAAGCTTTCTTT
17 TRBJ2-1 . . TRBV11-3 CASSFGEGVSSYNEQFF TGTGCCAGCAGCTTCGGTGAGGGGGTGAGCTCCTACAATGAGCAGTTCTTC
12 TRBJ1-4 . once TRBV7-9 CASSEGPEKLFF TGTGCCAGCTCCGAGGGTCCAGAAAAACTGTTTTTT
16 TRBJ1-2 TRBD1 few TRBV7-9 CASSSPGTGGVYGYTF TGTGCCAGCAGCTCCCCCGGGACAGGGGGGGTCTATGGCTACACCTTC
12 TRBJ2-7 . . TRBV6-1 CASTEHSYEQYF TGTGCCAGCACTGAACACTCCTACGAGCAGTACTTC
15 TRBJ2-7 . . TRBV6-2/TRBV6-3 CASSYSEQGVNEQYF TGTGCCAGCAGTTACTCAGAACAGGGAGTCAACGAGCAGTACTTC
17 TRBJ1-1 . . TRBV5-6 CASSPRSNVQGARGAFF TGTGCCAGCAGCCCGCGCTCTAACGTACAGGGAGCAAGGGGTGCTTTCTTT
14 TRBJ1-1 . . TRBV7-2 CASSLDGGGTEAFF TGTGCCAGCAGCTTAGACGGGGGCGGAACTGAAGCTTTCTTT